The TCR beta chain under discussion was sequenced for a study of T-cell reconstitution after alpha-beta-depleted transplantation in children. This clonotype was picked up many times. Unique molecular identifiers were built into the TCRbeta library. In TCRdb, the PCR reads were re-called with MiXCR into one record per CDR3 protein. This sample has roughly 70,000 distinct CDR3 sequences, with 4.9% found just once. The origin of this receptor is a boy under two years old who had a stem cell transplant for acute myeloid leukemia, so the T cells may come from the graft donor. The material sequenced was PBMCs, mostly from graft donor cells, taken 180 days after TCRalphabeta/CD19-depleted stem cell transplant.

CDR3 in DNA: TGTGCCAGCAGTTTAGGGGGACAGCTCAACACTGAAGCTTTCTTT. As protein: CASSLGGQLNTEAFF. The rearrangement joins TRBV12-3 or TRBV12-4 to TRBJ1-1; the match to TRBD1 covers 7 bases. The CDR3 is 15 residues long. Trimming removed 1 base from V and 2 bases from J; junction bases left unmatched: 4.